One sample yielded the 32 T cell receptor beta chains listed below, sequenced in a study of early stage breast cancer tumors. TCRdb keeps only in-frame clones here, not all; method: immunoSEQ multiplex PCR. The sample lists about 5,400 clones, approximately 70% occurring once. Sequencing was performed on breast tumor tissue. These TCRs come from a person aged 55 to 69 with breast cancer.

This clone was detected a few times. The chain is built from TRBV6-6 and TRBJ1-2; D is uncertain. CDR3 length: 15 amino acids. The V gene's germline CDR1 is MNHNY and CDR2 SVGAGI (reference sequence). Trimming cost V 0 bases and J 6 bases, with 14 bases left between them. The CDR3: CASSYSGGPGHGYTF. The CDR3 DNA is TGTGCCAGCAGTTACTCGGGTGGACCGGGCCATGGCTACACCTTC.

The CDR3 sequence: CAWSWDSYEQYF. CDR3 sequence (DNA): TGTGCCTGGAGCTGGGACAGCTACGAGCAGTACTTC. V and J are TRBV30 and TRBJ2-7; 7 nucleotides align to TRBD1. The CDR3 is 12 residues long. V shed 3 bases and J 3 bases; nucleotides not matched to a gene: 2. Germline-derived CDR1 and CDR2 are GTSNPN and SVGIG (reference sequence).

The J gene is TRBJ1-1, the V gene TRBV7-3; D may be TRBD1 (5 bases). The CDR3 has 14 residues. V was clipped by 4 bases and J by 5 bases, with 14 bases between them. Germline values: CDR1 SGHTA, CDR2 FQGTGA. This chain's CDR3 is CASSSQGRGTEAFF. The CDR3, as DNA: TGTGCCAGCAGCTCTCAGGGACGAGGAACTGAAGCTTTCTTT.

This clone showed up just a few times. The chain carries TRBV4-2 and TRBJ1-2; D is uncertain. CDR1 is LGHNA and CDR2 is YNFKEQ in the germline V gene. Trimming took 0 bases from V and 5 from J, leaving 7 bases between them. CDR3 length: 13 residues. The CDR3 DNA follows: TGTGCCAGCAGCCAAGAATCTATGTATGGCTACACCTTC. Amino acid sequence: CASSQESMYGYTF.

CDR3 DNA: TGTGCCTGGAGTAACAAGGGGTCCTACGAGCAGTACTTC. It translates to CAWSNKGSYEQYF. The chain combines TRBV30 with TRBJ2-7, with a tentative D call TRBD1 (5 bases). The germline V gene has CDR1 GTSNPN and CDR2 SVGIG (reference sequence). This CDR3 is 13 amino acids long. V dropped 2 bases and J dropped 1 base, with 9 bases sitting between them.

The CDR3 here is CASSSGTGPNSPLHF. Here the CDR3 DNA reads TGTGCCAGCAGCTCCGGGACAGGACCCAATTCACCCCTCCACTTT. V usage is TRBV7-9 and J usage is TRBJ1-6, with 8 bases that match TRBD1. With 4 bases clipped from V and 7 bases from J, the junction kept 6 bases outside the gene matches. Per the germline V gene, CDR1 is SEHNR and CDR2 is FQNEAQ (reference sequence). The CDR3 covers 15 residues.

The rearrangement uses TRBV5-4 and TRBJ2-2; perhaps TRBD1 as D (6 bases). Germline lookup yields CDR1 SGHNT and CDR2 YYREEE (reference sequence). The CDR3 has 15 amino acids. Trimming removed 4 bases from V and 6 bases from J, with 16 bases in between. DNA of the CDR3: TGTGCCAGCAGCCCTACAACAGGGTTTTCCGGGGAGCTGTTTTTT. This translates into CASSPTTGFSGELFF.

The chain joins TRBV27 to TRBJ2-7; D remains unclear. The germline CDR1 and CDR2 sequences are MNHEY and SMNVEV (reference sequence). This CDR3 has 13 amino acids. The V end was cut by 1 base, the J end by 3 bases, with 7 bases between. The chain's CDR3 is CASSLYPDYEQYF. The CDR3 DNA reads as TGTGCCAGCAGTTTATACCCAGACTACGAGCAGTACTTC.

The chain couples TRBV6-5 to TRBJ1-2; the match to TRBD1 covers 7 bases. This CDR3 is built from 14 residues. Looked up from germline, CDR1 is MNHEY and CDR2 is SVGAGI. With V trimmed by 7 bases and J by 5 bases, 10 bases remained unmatched. This chain's CDR3 is CASTPRDSNYGYTF. In DNA form, the CDR3 reads TGTGCCAGCACCCCCCGGGACAGCAATTATGGCTACACCTTC.

The V call is TRBV9, the J call TRBJ2-2, with 10 bases identical to TRBD2. The trim removed 0 bases at V and 9 bases at J, leaving 8 bases unmatched. CDR3 length: 16 residues. Germline V gene sequence: CDR1 SGDLS, CDR2 YYNGEE. Written as DNA, the CDR3 is TGTGCCAGCAGCGTAGGGGGTCTAGCGGGGGTCCGGGAGCTGTTTTTT. The encoded protein is CASSVGGLAGVRELFF.

The V gene is TRBV27, the J gene TRBJ2-2; D remains ambiguous. Trimming took 3 bases from V and 0 from J, leaving 8 bases between them. The CDR3 consists of 15 residues. CDR1 and CDR2 from the germline V gene are MNHEY and SMNVEV (reference sequence). The CDR3 protein is CASSFIGTNTGELFF. CDR3 DNA sequence: TGTGCCAGCAGTTTTATAGGGACGAACACCGGGGAGCTGTTTTTT.

The V gene is TRBV19, the J gene TRBJ2-7, with TRBD2 matching 7 bases. The CDR3 runs 14 residues. The junction had 12 bases not matched to a gene; V was cut back by 6 bases and J by 7 bases. CDR1 is LNHDA, CDR2 SQIVND, per germline (reference sequence). The CDR3 protein is CASSWTRVAREQYF. For the CDR3, the DNA is TGTGCCAGTAGCTGGACTAGGGTGGCTCGTGAGCAGTACTTC.

The chain couples TRBV11-2 to TRBJ2-3; TRBD1 matches 8 bases. The CDR3 is made up of 15 amino acids. V gave up 3 bases and J gave up 6 bases; unmatched junction bases: 8. Germline assignment: CDR1 SGHAT and CDR2 FQNNGV. CDR3 in amino acids: CASSFTTGEVDTQYF. The CDR3 DNA follows: TGTGCCAGCAGCTTCACGACAGGGGAAGTTGATACGCAGTATTTT.

This clone was seen a few times. This chain connects TRBV11-3 to TRBJ2-3, with TRBD1 matching over 9 bases. Trimming at V came to 0 bases and at J to 6 bases, leaving 10 bases not matched to a gene. Germline CDR1 is SGHNT and CDR2 is YENEEA. The CDR3 totals 17 residues. The CDR3 reads CASSLDARDRAWDTQYF. The CDR3 nucleotides are TGTGCCAGCAGCTTAGATGCAAGGGACAGGGCCTGGGATACGCAGTATTTT. Together with reference TRBV11-3 and TRBJ2-3, the CDR3 gives the full variable domain: EAGVVQSPRYKIIEKKQPVAFWCNPISGHNTLYWYLQNLGQGPELLIRYENEEAVDDSQLPKDRFSAERLKGVDSTLKIQPAELGDSAVYLCASSLDARDRAWDTQYFGPGTRLTVL.

This clone was counted only a few times. The chain combines TRBV19 with TRBJ1-1, with D perhaps matching TRBD1 (5 bases). V lost 8 bases to trimming and J lost 2 bases, with 9 bases between them. Germline V gene data show CDR1 as LNHDA and CDR2 as SQIVND (reference sequence). CDR3 length: 12 residues. This CDR3 is CASADRNTEAFF. The CDR3 region has the DNA TGTGCCAGTGCTGACAGAAACACTGAAGCTTTCTTT.

The chain recombines TRBV10-1 with TRBJ2-3; 8 positions agree with TRBD2. Germline CDR1 reads WNHNN; CDR2 reads SYGVQD (reference sequence). The ends lost 10 bases at V and 4 bases at J; junction bases unmatched: 7. This CDR3 is 13 amino acids long. Here the CDR3 reads CATPGGVADTQYF. CDR3 DNA: TGCGCCACCCCGGGGGGGGTGGCAGATACGCAGTATTTT.

There are a few counts of this clone. V is TRBV7-9 and J is TRBJ2-1; tentative D call: TRBD2 (6 bases). V was pared by 7 bases and J by 8 bases, with 15 bases between. The CDR3 contains 13 residues. Germline values: CDR1 SEHNR, CDR2 FQNEAQ (reference sequence). This CDR3 is CASTRVGGDEQFF. The CDR3 nucleotides read TGTGCCAGCACCCGAGTGGGGGGTGATGAGCAGTTCTTC. Drawing the rest from reference TRBV7-9 and TRBJ2-1, the complete variable domain is DTGVSQNPRHKITKRGQNVTFRCDPISEHNRLYWYRQTLGQGPEFLTYFQNEAQLEKSRLLSDRFSAERPKGSFSTLEIQRTEQGDSAMYLCASTRVGGDEQFFGPGTRLTVL.

This chain connects TRBV7-8 to TRBJ2-6; D is possibly TRBD2 (6 bases). The CDR3 contains 16 residues. Trimming stripped 3 bases from V and 2 bases from J, with 11 bases between. Per the germline V gene, CDR1 is SGHVS and CDR2 is FQNEAQ. The CDR3 region has the DNA TGTGCCAGCAGCTTTACGCGGGGACCTGGGGCCAACGTCCTGACTTTC. Translated: CASSFTRGPGANVLTF.

The chain employs TRBV9 and TRBJ1-1; 9 nucleotides match TRBD1. Germline values: CDR1 SGDLS, CDR2 YYNGEE. The CDR3 length is 15 residues. V was clipped by 0 bases and J by 1 base; unmatched bases: 1. Here the CDR3 reads CASSVEGQGNTEAFF. CDR3 DNA: TGTGCCAGCAGCGTAGAGGGACAGGGGAACACTGAAGCTTTCTTT. Full variable domain (missing parts from reference TRBV9 and TRBJ1-1): DSGVTQTPKHLITATGQRVTLRCSPRSGDLSVYWYQQSLDQGLQFLIQYYNGEERAKGNILERFSAQQFPDLHSELNLSSLELGDSALYFCASSVEGQGNTEAFFGQGTRLTVV.

V usage is TRBV5-1 and J usage is TRBJ1-5; weak D call: TRBD1 (5 bases). Trimming stripped 0 bases from V and 1 base from J, with 14 bases between. The CDR3 runs 17 residues. Germline loops: CDR1 SGHRS, CDR2 YFSETQ. The CDR3 protein is CASSLAIAWGSNQPQHF. The CDR3 bases are TGCGCCAGCAGCTTGGCCATCGCTTGGGGGAGCAATCAGCCCCAGCATTTT.

This clone was detected only a few times. This chain joins TRBV19 and TRBJ1-2, with 8 bases fitting TRBD1. CDR1 is LNHDA, CDR2 SQIVND, per germline (reference sequence). The CDR3 is 13 amino acids. V shed 3 bases, J shed 7 bases, and the junction held 4 bases outside the gene matches. For the CDR3, the DNA is TGTGCCAGTAGTATTTCAGGGGGCCGTGGCTACACCTTC. Protein sequence: CASSISGGRGYTF.

The chain couples TRBV6-1 to TRBJ1-2, with 7 bases aligning to TRBD1. J was trimmed by 5 bases and V by 2 bases; bases with no gene match: 14. The length of the CDR3 is 17 residues. CDR1 and CDR2 from the germline V gene are MNHNS and SASEGT. The DNA of the CDR3 is TGTGCCAGCAGTGAAAGCCCCGGGACAGCCCTTCAATATGGCTACACCTTC. The encoded protein is CASSESPGTALQYGYTF.

The rearrangement uses TRBV10-3 and TRBJ2-3, with 8 bases that match TRBD2. The CDR3 has 15 amino acids. Germline V gene lookup returns CDR1 ENHRY and CDR2 SYGVKD. The trim removed 2 bases at V and 4 bases at J, leaving 5 bases unmatched. CDR3 sequence (DNA): TGTGCCATCAGTGAGGCGGGGGGTGGTGCAGATACGCAGTATTTT. Encoded protein: CAISEAGGGADTQYF.

V and J are TRBV5-4 and TRBJ2-5; maybe TRBD2 (7 bases). There are 15 residues in the CDR3. The V gene lost 4 bases and the J gene lost 5 bases, with 18 bases spanning the gap. Germline V lookup: CDR1 SGHNT, CDR2 YYREEE (reference sequence). CDR3 protein: CASSVGGGGAETQYF. For the CDR3, the DNA is TGTGCCAGCAGCGTGGGAGGGGGTGGAGCGGAGACCCAGTACTTC.

The rearrangement uses TRBV5-1 and TRBJ2-3, with D perhaps given as TRBD1 or TRBD2 (5 bases each). The CDR3 is 15 amino acids. Trimming took 4 bases from V and 4 from J, leaving 16 bases between them. In germline, CDR1 is SGHRS, CDR2 YFSETQ. The CDR3 loop is CASSRLGDEADTQYF. CDR3 DNA: TGCGCCAGCAGCCGGCTAGGGGACGAGGCAGATACGCAGTATTTT.

In its sample, this clone was seen once. The CDR3 bases are TGTGCCAGCAGCTTAGGGTCCAAAGGGAACACCATATATTTT. Translating it yields CASSLGSKGNTIYF. The chain links TRBV5-6 to TRBJ1-3; D remains ambiguous. CDR3 length: 14 residues. V lost 2 bases, J lost 7 bases, and 13 bases lay in between. Germline values: CDR1 SGHDT, CDR2 YYEEEE. Combining the CDR3 with reference TRBV5-6 and TRBJ1-3 gives the whole variable domain DAGVTQSPTHLIKTRGQQVTLRCSPKSGHDTVSWYQQALGQGPQFIFQYYEEEERQRGNFPDRFSGHQFPNYSSELNVNALLLGDSALYLCASSLGSKGNTIYFGEGSWLTVV.

The V and J genes are TRBV7-8 and TRBJ2-1; no firm D call. Germline CDR1 is SGHVS and CDR2 is FQNEAQ. Between the trimmed V and J ends, which lost 1 base and 0 bases, there was a span of 10 bases. The CDR3 contains 16 residues. The CDR3 region is CASSLVVGHSYNEQFF. CDR3 coding DNA: TGTGCCAGCAGCTTAGTGGTGGGCCACTCCTACAATGAGCAGTTCTTC.

The V and J genes are TRBV5-6 and TRBJ2-7, with D maybe TRBD2 (7 bases). Deletions cut 4 bases from V and 4 bases from J, with 18 bases between. Germline V CDR1 and CDR2: SGHDT, YYEEEE. The CDR3 has 15 residues. The CDR3 region is CASSSNREGVYEQYF. CDR3 nucleotides: TGTGCCAGCAGCAGCAACAGGGAGGGTGTATACGAGCAGTACTTC.

The chain is built from TRBV27 and TRBJ2-7; D remains ambiguous. This CDR3 is 14 amino acids long. V was clipped by 5 bases and J by 1 base, with 12 bases between them. The germline V gene encodes CDR1 MNHEY and CDR2 SMNVEV (reference sequence). CDR3 bases: TGTGCCAGCAGTCAAGCTCACAGTTCCTACGAGCAGTACTTC. Protein sequence: CASSQAHSSYEQYF.

This chain joins TRBV5-1 and TRBJ2-7; D remains ambiguous. In germline, CDR1 is SGHRS, CDR2 YFSETQ. The CDR3 is 13 residues long. V lost 5 bases, J lost 0 bases, and 9 bases lay in between. The CDR3 nucleotides read TGCGCCAGCAGTCCCCTGAACTCCTACGAGCAGTACTTC. Translation gives CASSPLNSYEQYF.

This clone was seen once. This chain links TRBV5-1 with TRBJ1-1; the D gene is possibly TRBD1 (5 bases). Between the trimmed V and J ends, which lost 4 bases and 2 bases, there was a span of 9 bases. The CDR3 runs to 13 residues. Germline V gene sequence: CDR1 SGHRS, CDR2 YFSETQ. This CDR3 reads CASSRGDNTEAFF. CDR3 sequence (DNA): TGCGCCAGCAGCCGGGGGGACAACACTGAAGCTTTCTTT.

V and J are TRBV5-1 and TRBJ2-3, with 8 bases aligning to TRBD2. Germline CDR1 is SGHRS and CDR2 is YFSETQ. This CDR3 comprises 14 residues. V was clipped by 0 bases and J by 5 bases; unmatched bases: 2. Here the CDR3 reads CASSLVAGGDTQYF. The DNA of the CDR3 is TGCGCCAGCAGCTTGGTGGCGGGGGGAGATACGCAGTATTTT.